This TCR beta chain was sequenced for a study of T-cell reconstitution after alpha-beta-depleted transplantation in children. TCRbeta library preparation incorporated unique molecular identifiers. One entry per CDR3 protein results from TCRdb running MiXCR on the PCR reads. The table records some 490,000 distinct CDR3 sequences, 12% of them present only once. This clonotype has only a few counts. V was clipped by 1 base and J by 7 bases, with 17 bases between them. The CDR3 contains 14 residues. Germline CDR1 DFQATT, CDR2 SNEGSKA (reference sequence). The chain uses TRBV20-1 and TRBJ2-7; D possibly uses TRBD1 or TRBD2 (5 bases each). The sample consisted of PBMCs from the stem cell graft donor, taken from the stem cell graft. This receptor was taken from a human donor who donated a stem cell graft to a child with combined immunodeficiency. The CDR3 coding sequence is TGCAGTGCTAGAGCACAGGTGGGGCCGGGGGAGCAGTACTTC. Amino acid sequence: CSARAQVGPGEQYF.